One sample yielded the 13 T cell receptor beta chains listed below, sequenced in a study of T cells in Graves' hyperthyroidism and ophthalmopathy. Amplification of TCR beta CDR3 regions was performed using RNA transcripts as template. HTBI primers were employed in a first-round RT-PCR of the TCR CDR3. TCRdb ran MiXCR on the multiplex PCR reads and lists one entry per CDR3 protein. Here the sample spans more than 300,000 distinct CDR3 sequences, roughly 14% being singletons. Sequencing used blood. The source of these receptors is a woman aged 30 to 39 with Graves' hyperthyroidism.

At least ten counts were recorded for this clonotype. J is TRBJ2-5 and V is TRBV11-2; D is undetermined. With 5 bases removed from V and 1 base from J, the gap between germline ends came to 8 bases. Germline V gene data show CDR1 as SGHAT and CDR2 as FQNNGV. The CDR3 has 13 residues. The CDR3 sequence: CASSQSSQETQYF. Written as DNA, the CDR3 is TGTGCCAGCAGCCAATCCTCCCAAGAGACCCAGTACTTC.

As for this clonotype: No conserved phenylalanine or tryptophan ends this CDR3, so it is likely a read error. The DNA is left out, because the CDR3 cannot be placed on it with certainty; the CDR3 is given as TCRdb lists it. V is TRBV7-9 and J is TRBJ2-5; the listed D gene, TRBD1, was not tested against the DNA. The germline V gene has CDR1 SEHNR and CDR2 FQNEAQ (reference sequence). The CDR3 is made up of 14 amino acids, end residues included. The CDR3 reads CASSSDRGQETQYV.

The sample holds many counts of this clonotype. The gene calls are TRBV12-3 or TRBV12-4 and TRBJ1-5; D is possibly TRBD1 (5 bases). The V end was cut by 7 bases, the J end by 5 bases, with 12 bases between. The CDR3 spans 13 residues. The CDR3 sequence: CASTLSGDQPQHF. The CDR3 nucleotides read TGTGCCAGCACCTTATCGGGGGATCAGCCCCAGCATTTT.

The chain uses TRBV2 and TRBJ2-7; D possibly matches TRBD1 or TRBD2 (5 bases each). V lost 4 bases and J lost 3, with 13 bases in between. CDR1 SNHLY and CDR2 FYNNEI come from the germline V gene. CDR3 length: 14 residues. The CDR3 here is CASSGGPPRYEQYF. The CDR3 region has the DNA TGTGCCAGCAGTGGGGGACCGCCCCGCTACGAGCAGTACTTC.

This clonotype showed up many times. The CDR3 nucleotides read TGTGCCACCAGTGCTCCGGGTTTGAGTTACAGTTCACCCCTCCACTTT. Its protein is CATSAPGLSYSSPLHF. The V and J genes are TRBV24-1 and TRBJ1-6; no clear D. The CDR3 extends over 16 amino acids. CDR1 is KGHDR, CDR2 SFDVKD, per germline. Between the trimmed V and J ends, which lost 5 bases and 9 bases, there was a span of 19 bases.

This clonotype was found many times. The chain couples TRBV28 to TRBJ1-3; a weak D match, TRBD1 (6 bases). Germline CDR1 MDHEN, CDR2 SYDVKM. V dropped 4 bases and J dropped 0 bases, with 10 bases sitting between them. CDR3 length equals 15 residues. DNA of the CDR3: TGTGCCAGCAGTTCGGGGGCTCACTCTGGAAACACCATATATTTT. Amino acid sequence: CASSSGAHSGNTIYF.

This clonotype was observed a few times. The gene calls are TRBV5-4 and TRBJ2-3, with unresolved D. V was trimmed by 2 bases and J by 4 bases, leaving 14 bases between them. This CDR3 has 15 amino acids. From germline, CDR1 is SGHNT and CDR2 YYREEE (reference sequence). CDR3 coding DNA: TGTGCCAGCAGCTTTCCGGCAGGACGGTCAGATACGCAGTATTTT. It translates to CASSFPAGRSDTQYF.

The J gene is TRBJ2-5, the V gene TRBV20-1; TRBD1 might be the D (6 bases). Trimming stripped 0 bases from V and 7 bases from J, with 9 bases between. The germline gives CDR1 DFQATT, CDR2 SNEGSKA (reference sequence). The CDR3 runs to 12 residues. The CDR3 DNA sequence: TGCAGTGCTAGAGACACCAGGGGGACCCAGTACTTC. This sequence encodes CSARDTRGTQYF.

Notes on this clonotype: It is likely a read error, because the conserved phenylalanine at the end of the CDR3 is missing. The V and J genes are TRBV30 and TRBJ1-2, with D uncertain. V lost 0 bases and J lost 0, with 8 bases in between. This CDR3 region has 14 residues. Germline V gene sequence: CDR1 GTSNPN, CDR2 SVGIG (reference sequence). The CDR3: CAWSVSETNYGYTS. CDR3 nucleotides: TGTGCCTGGAGTGTTAGTGAGACTAACTATGGCTACACCTCC.

V is TRBV20-1 and J is TRBJ1-3, with TRBD1 as a possible D gene (6 bases). V dropped 1 base and J dropped 6 bases, with 22 bases sitting between them. The CDR3 is made up of 17 amino acids. Germline loops: CDR1 DFQATT, CDR2 SNEGSKA (reference sequence). The CDR3 DNA sequence: TGCAGTGCTAGAGCCACCCGGAACGACAGGCTGGAAAACACCATATATTTT. Protein product: CSARATRNDRLENTIYF.

This clonotype was recorded at least ten times. This chain joins TRBV9 and TRBJ1-4; D possibly corresponds to TRBD1 (5 bases). CDR3 length: 14 amino acids. V lost 3 bases to trimming and J lost 7 bases, with 13 bases between them. The V gene's germline CDR1 is SGDLS and CDR2 YYNGEE. CDR3 nucleotides: TGTGCCAGCAGCGCGGGACGGGCATCTGAAAAACTGTTTTTT. Residues: CASSAGRASEKLFF. Full variable domain (remainder filled in from reference TRBV9 and TRBJ1-4): DSGVTQTPKHLITATGQRVTLRCSPRSGDLSVYWYQQSLDQGLQFLIQYYNGEERAKGNILERFSAQQFPDLHSELNLSSLELGDSALYFCASSAGRASEKLFFGSGTQLSVL.

This clonotype showed up many times. Here the CDR3 DNA reads TGCAGTACCATAAGGGGCAGCCTAAACACTGAAGCTTTCTTT. It yields the protein CSTIRGSLNTEAFF. The rearrangement uses TRBV20-1 and TRBJ1-1, with a possible D match to TRBD1 (5 bases). The CDR3 is 14 residues long. Germline-derived CDR1 and CDR2 are DFQATT and SNEGSKA (reference sequence). Trimming took 8 bases from V and 2 from J, leaving 18 bases between them.

This clonotype turned up a few times. This chain uses TRBV30 with TRBJ1-2; D ambiguous. Trimming shortened V by 5 bases and J by 2 bases, and 6 bases separated the two germline ends. The germline gives CDR1 GTSNPN, CDR2 SVGIG (reference sequence). The CDR3 length is 11 residues. In DNA form, the CDR3 reads TGTGCCTGGGCCAGGAACTATGGCTACACCTTC. Translation: CAWARNYGYTF.